This TCR beta chain was sequenced for a study of cytotoxic CD8 clonotypes in ibrutinib-treated CLL (dated by TCRdb to 2020 to 2022). For the wider study: In this cohort, 15 patients were treatment-naive and approximately ten were relapsed/refractory, while around 17 had unmutated IGHV. Responses were partial in around 25 patients and complete in 2; after median approximately 69 months follow-up, some 15 stayed in remission and roughly twelve progressed. The response samples were drawn at a median of around eleven months into treatment, with a range of about 6 to 36 months. On average, each sample had 255,043 productive templates and 96,000 or so productive rearrangements. Of the roughly 86 people in the trial, approximately 28 had longitudinal samples available. Cryopreserved peripheral blood mononuclear cells were obtained prior to treatment, at the time of response, and at either disease progression or sustained remission. Every remission and progressive disease sample was obtained while ibrutinib was still being received by the patients. Study-wide findings and limitations: Baseline clonality was found to be higher than that of age-matched healthy donors and was strongly correlated with circulating CD8+ T-cell counts. Sampling times were not matched between patients in sustained remission and patients whose disease was progressing, and lymph node repertoires were not examined. Public clonotypes were found to be uncommon and were observed to contract or remain stable during treatment; the increase in clonality was shown to reflect expansion of private clonotypes at ibrutinib response. Clonality increased at ibrutinib response, stayed stable in sustained remission, and fell back toward baseline at progression.

On a MiSeq, deep resolution sequencing aimed for a depth between 1 in 1 million and 1 in 200,000 T cells, with each clonotype covered 10x on average. TCR beta libraries were generated with the immunoSEQ hsTCRB Kit. In the source study's methods: ImmunoSEQ Data Assistant and ImmunoSEQ Analyzer were used for data analysis, and V, D and J genes were assigned according to IMGT definitions. Clonality was computed as one minus normalized Shannon entropy of productive rearrangement frequencies, ranging from 0 to 1. Public clonotype analysis was restricted to overrepresented clonotypes comprising at least 0.05% of each patient's repertoire. About twelve repertoires from age-matched healthy donors, obtained from immuneACCESS, served as clonality controls. The table was pulled from immuneACCESS by TCRdb, which kept in-frame rearrangements only. Such tables lose some clones; where checked, under half of the loss comes from unresolved V genes, and the rest has no known cause. That table furnishes V, J and clone size, whereas the DNA furnished D and trimming. The sample table holds about 200,000 clones, of which around 72% were seen once. The ten top clones hold over 10% of the sample.

The label giving this sample's time point can be read as: approximately 25 months on ibrutinib. Roughly 2.2 micrograms of genomic DNA were extracted from cryopreserved PBMCs for TCR beta library preparation. Longitudinal blood samples from CLL patients on ibrutinib monotherapy underwent high-throughput TCR beta sequencing. Patients were enrolled in a phase 2 open-label single-center ibrutinib monotherapy trial. CDR1 and CDR2 (SGHDN, FVKESK) derive from the germline V gene. V and J are truncated by 3 bases and 5 bases respectively, leaving an intervening sequence of 10 bases. The CDR3, cysteine through phenylalanine, is 13 amino acids long. Only the CDR3 region is kept as DNA, spanning 39 bases read in frame from base 1. This clone was seen a handful of times. It has no known antigen specificity. No base-level quality is on record; no much larger clone is a single base apart.

The source of this sequence is a human donor with chronic lymphocytic leukemia. Specimen: PBMCs, collected after 24 months of ibrutinib treatment. The chain is made from TRBV14 and TRBJ1-2, with no reliable assignment of the D segment. The base sequence is TGTGCCAGCAGCCACGGACCCTCATATGGCTACACCTTC. Its product reads: CASSHGPSYGYTF.